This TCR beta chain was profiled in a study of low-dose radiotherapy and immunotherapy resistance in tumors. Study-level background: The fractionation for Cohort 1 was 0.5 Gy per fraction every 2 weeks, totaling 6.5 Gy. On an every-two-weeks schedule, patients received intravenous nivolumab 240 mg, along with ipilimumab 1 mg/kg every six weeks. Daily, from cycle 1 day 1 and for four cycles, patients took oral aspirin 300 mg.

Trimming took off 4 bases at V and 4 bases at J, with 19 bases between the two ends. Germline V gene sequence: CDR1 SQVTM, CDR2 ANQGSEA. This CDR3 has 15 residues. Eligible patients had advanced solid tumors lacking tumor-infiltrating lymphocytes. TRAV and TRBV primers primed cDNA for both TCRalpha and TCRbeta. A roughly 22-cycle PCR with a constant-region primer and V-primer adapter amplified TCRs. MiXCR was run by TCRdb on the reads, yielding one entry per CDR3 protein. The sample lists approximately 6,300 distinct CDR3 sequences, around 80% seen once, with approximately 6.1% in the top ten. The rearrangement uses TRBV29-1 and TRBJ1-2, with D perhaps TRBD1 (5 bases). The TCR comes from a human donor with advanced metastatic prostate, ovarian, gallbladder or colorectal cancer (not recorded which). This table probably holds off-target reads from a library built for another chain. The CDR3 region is CSVAQQGAPFYGYTF. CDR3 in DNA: TGCAGCGTTGCCCAACAAGGGGCTCCATTCTATGGCTACACCTTC.